The 22 T cell receptor beta chains given below trace back to one sample, sequenced in a study of long-term antiretroviral therapy in people with HIV. The run of the v3.0 immunoSEQ assay was at survey level. Sequencing was performed with immunoSEQ multiplex PCR; in TCRdb, only in-frame clones are kept and a portion is missing. The sample contains 30,000 to 40,000 clones, about 80% of which appear only once. Specimen: unsorted PBMCs, collected 0.4 years before starting antiretroviral therapy. Receptors were obtained from a man aged 18 to 30 with HIV.

This clone is a singleton in its sample. J is TRBJ2-5 and V is TRBV28; the D gene is possibly TRBD1 (5 bases). Between the trimmed V and J ends, which lost 5 bases and 5 bases, there was a span of 12 bases. There are 13 residues in the CDR3. The V gene's germline CDR1 is MDHEN and CDR2 SYDVKM. CDR3 sequence reads: CASSPTVAETQYF. CDR3 nucleotide sequence: TGTGCCAGCAGTCCGACAGTTGCGGAGACCCAGTACTTC.

The chain links TRBV19 to TRBJ2-1; 8 nucleotides align to TRBD2. J lost 3 bases, V lost 7 bases, and 5 bases had no gene match. The CDR3 is 14 residues long. Looked up from germline, CDR1 is LNHDA and CDR2 is SQIVND (reference sequence). CDR3 residues: CASNGGVRYNEQFF. The CDR3 DNA follows: TGTGCCAGTAACGGGGGGGTTCGCTACAATGAGCAGTTCTTC.

This rearrangement joins TRBV5-6 to TRBJ2-5, with TRBD2 matching over 8 bases. V shed 7 bases, J shed 5 bases, and the junction held 13 bases outside the gene matches. Germline CDR1 and CDR2: SGHDT and YYEEEE. This CDR3 has 15 amino acids. The CDR3 loop is CASLSTAGDRETQYF. The CDR3 DNA follows: TGTGCCAGCCTGTCGACAGCGGGAGACCGTGAGACCCAGTACTTC.

This clone was recorded only once. The V and J genes are TRBV29-1 and TRBJ2-7, with D possibly matching TRBD2 (6 bases). Germline values: CDR1 SQVTM, CDR2 ANQGSEA. The CDR3 is 15 residues long. The V gene lost 1 base and the J gene lost 2 bases, with 15 bases spanning the gap. The CDR3 spells CSVEGSGTFPYEQYF. For the CDR3, the DNA is TGCAGCGTTGAAGGCTCCGGGACTTTTCCCTACGAGCAGTACTTC.

The chain is built from TRBV28 and TRBJ2-7; D assignment may be TRBD1 or TRBD2 (5 bases each). This CDR3 spans 14 amino acids. The V gene lost 10 bases and the J gene lost 2 bases, with 18 bases spanning the gap. Germline V gives CDR1 MDHEN, CDR2 SYDVKM. The CDR3 DNA reads TGTGCCACCTCCGAGGGGCCAGGACCCTACGAGCAGTACTTC. Protein: CATSEGPGPYEQYF. The complete variable domain, with remaining parts taken from reference TRBV28 and TRBJ2-7, reads DVKVTQSSRYLVKRTGEKVFLECVQDMDHENMFWYRQDPGLGLRLIYFSYDVKMKEKGDIPEGYSVSREKKERFSLILESASTNQTSMYLCATSEGPGPYEQYFGPGTRLTVT.

The chain employs TRBV7-6 and TRBJ1-3; TRBD1 aligns across 9 bases. The CDR3 runs 15 residues. Germline V CDR1 and CDR2: SGHVS, FNYEAQ. With 3 bases clipped from V and 4 bases from J, the junction kept 4 bases outside the gene matches. The DNA for the CDR3 is TGTGCCAGCAGCTTCCAAACAGGGGGCGGAAACACCATATATTTT. Translating it yields CASSFQTGGGNTIYF.

The V call is TRBV29-1, the J call TRBJ1-2, with no clear D. The CDR3 is made up of 13 amino acids. The germline gives CDR1 SQVTM, CDR2 ANQGSEA. Trimming stripped 6 bases from V and 0 bases from J, with 11 bases between. The CDR3 nucleotides read TGCAGCGTAACACCGGGTACTAACTATGGCTACACCTTC. Its translation is CSVTPGTNYGYTF.

The gene calls are TRBV4-3 and TRBJ2-7; D is undetermined. The CDR3 length is 14 residues. Between the trimmed V and J ends, which lost 4 bases and 6 bases, there was a span of 16 bases. CDR1 is LGHNA and CDR2 is YSLEER in the germline V gene. The CDR3 DNA sequence: TGCGCCAGCAGCCCGGTTTTAGGTAAGCGCGAGCAGTACTTC. Protein: CASSPVLGKREQYF.

The chain carries TRBV27 and TRBJ2-7, with a possible D match to TRBD2 (6 bases). Germline V gives CDR1 MNHEY, CDR2 SMNVEV (reference sequence). CDR3 length equals 13 residues. Between the trimmed V and J ends, which lost 4 bases and 7 bases, there was a span of 14 bases. The CDR3 sequence: CASSWGPAGEQYF. CDR3 DNA: TGTGCCAGCAGTTGGGGCCCCGCGGGGGAGCAGTACTTC.

The CDR3 loop is CASSLYLLERESNNEQFF. Here the CDR3 DNA reads TGTGCCAGCAGCTTATACCTCCTGGAGCGGGAGAGCAACAATGAGCAGTTCTTC. The chain has TRBV7-3 and TRBJ2-1; 8 positions agree with TRBD2. J lost 5 bases, V lost 2 bases, and 14 bases had no gene match. The CDR3 contains 18 residues. Germline V lookup: CDR1 SGHTA, CDR2 FQGTGA.

The rearrangement uses TRBV19 and TRBJ1-6; no firm D call. Germline assignment: CDR1 LNHDA and CDR2 SQIVND (reference sequence). V was pared by 1 base and J by 7 bases, with 11 bases between. This CDR3 has 15 amino acids. The CDR3 is CASSIVTGMNSPLHF. In DNA form, the CDR3 reads TGTGCCAGTAGTATAGTAACGGGAATGAATTCACCCCTCCACTTT.

CDR3 residues: CASSQGTVADTQYF. The DNA of the CDR3 is TGTGCCAGCAGCCAAGGGACAGTTGCAGATACGCAGTATTTT. The chain couples TRBV14 to TRBJ2-3; D perhaps matches TRBD1 (6 bases). This CDR3 contains 14 residues. Between the trimmed V and J ends, which lost 1 base and 4 bases, there was a span of 9 bases. Germline V gives CDR1 SGHDN, CDR2 FVKESK.

The V gene is TRBV5-8, the J gene TRBJ1-6; the D gene is possibly TRBD1 (6 bases). This CDR3 comprises 16 residues. Germline lookup yields CDR1 SGHTS and CDR2 YDEGEE. The germline V and J ends were trimmed by 0 bases and 3 bases, with 10 bases remaining between them. CDR3 amino acids: CASSLAGVDYNSPLHF. CDR3 in DNA: TGTGCCAGCAGCTTGGCAGGGGTGGACTATAATTCACCCCTCCACTTT.

J is TRBJ2-7 and V is TRBV11-2; the match to TRBD1 covers 8 bases. The CDR3 runs 15 residues. V shed 7 bases, J shed 5 bases, and the junction held 13 bases outside the gene matches. The germline V gene encodes CDR1 SGHAT and CDR2 FQNNGV. CDR3 in amino acids: CASTSTTGARDEQYF. CDR3 nucleotide sequence: TGTGCCAGCACCTCGACGACAGGGGCACGCGACGAGCAGTACTTC.

The chain combines TRBV28 with TRBJ1-4; 11 bases match TRBD1. Germline V gives CDR1 MDHEN, CDR2 SYDVKM. The CDR3 is 15 residues long. The V segment lost 8 bases and the J segment 7 bases; nucleotides outside the gene matches: 9. The CDR3 is CASARTGGEGEKLFF. The CDR3, as DNA: TGTGCCAGCGCGCGGACAGGGGGCGAGGGTGAAAAACTGTTTTTT.

This clone was seen just once. The V call is TRBV7-9, the J call TRBJ1-2, with a possible D match to TRBD1 (5 bases). This CDR3 spans 14 amino acids. CDR1 and CDR2 from the germline V gene are SEHNR and FQNEAQ (reference sequence). Trimming removed 4 bases at V and 1 base at J, with 10 bases between. The CDR3 region has the DNA TGTGCCAGCAGCTCGGACATCTTTAACTATGGCTACACCTTC. Protein product: CASSSDIFNYGYTF.

The CDR3: CASSLTSGGTDEQFF. The CDR3, as DNA: TGCGCCAGCAGCTTGACTAGCGGGGGCACGGATGAGCAGTTCTTC. The J gene is TRBJ2-1, the V gene TRBV5-1; 11 bases fit TRBD2. Per germline, CDR1 SGHRS and CDR2 YFSETQ. V was clipped by 1 base and J by 8 bases; unmatched bases: 5. This CDR3 contains 15 residues. The whole variable domain, filled in from reference TRBV5-1 and TRBJ2-1, reads KAGVTQTPRYLIKTRGQQVTLSCSPISGHRSVSWYQQTPGQGLQFLFEYFSETQRNKGNFPGRFSGRQFSNSRSEMNVSTLELGDSALYLCASSLTSGGTDEQFFGPGTRLTVL.

This rearrangement joins TRBV6-1 to TRBJ1-5; D unresolved. Germline assignment: CDR1 MNHNS and CDR2 SASEGT. Trimming shortened V by 4 bases and J by 0 bases, and 4 bases separated the two germline ends. The CDR3 runs 13 residues. CDR3 residues: CASSAISNQPQHF. Written as DNA, the CDR3 is TGTGCCAGCAGTGCCATTAGCAATCAGCCCCAGCATTTT.

V is TRBV5-4 and J is TRBJ1-1, with 7 bases identical to TRBD1. CDR3 length: 14 residues. The V gene end was trimmed by 4 bases and the J gene end by 0 bases; junction bases not matched to a gene: 3. The germline gives CDR1 SGHNT, CDR2 YYREEE (reference sequence). The CDR3 region is CASSPDRVNTEAFF. For the CDR3, the DNA is TGTGCCAGCAGCCCTGACAGGGTGAACACTGAAGCTTTCTTT.

A remark on this clone: The DNA is omitted, as the CDR3 cannot be located on it reliably, and the CDR3 follows TCRdb's listing. This chain links TRBV21-1 with TRBJ1-2. TRBV21-1 is shown as a pseudogene. Termini included, the CDR3 measures 20 amino acids. The CDR3 spells CASSISLGGGWAGGNYGYTF.

The chain recombines TRBV7-2 with TRBJ2-7, with 16 bases fitting TRBD2. The CDR3 length is 17 residues. Germline CDR1 SGHTA, CDR2 FQGNSA. The V segment lost 5 bases and the J segment 4 bases; nucleotides outside the gene matches: 8. In DNA form, the CDR3 reads TGTGCCAGCAGCCTGGGACTAGCGGGAGGGCGAGTATACGAGCAGTACTTC. Amino acid sequence: CASSLGLAGGRVYEQYF.

This clone was observed once. The gene calls are TRBV6-5 and TRBJ2-5; 7 bases are shared with TRBD1. Germline CDR1 reads MNHEY; CDR2 reads SVGAGI. Unmatched junction bases numbered 10, after V lost 6 bases and J lost 6 bases. The CDR3 covers 14 residues. CDR3 coding DNA: TGTGCCAGCAGGGGGACAGTGACTTTGCAGACCCAGTACTTC. Residues: CASRGTVTLQTQYF.